The entry below describes one TCR beta chain. This record belongs to a study of T cell changes during pregnancy in multiple sclerosis. TCRdb's copy holds only in-frame clones and misses some; the assay was immunoSEQ multiplex PCR. The table shows over 90,000 clones, with 85% to 95% occurring only once. Sequencing used peripheral blood, obtained after pregnancy. The receptor comes from a female donor with multiple sclerosis, enrolled in a pregnancy study.

CDR3 amino acids: CASSLAQQGLVAGELFF. The CDR3 DNA reads TGCGCCAGCAGCTTGGCACAACAGGGTCTAGTGGCCGGGGAGCTGTTTTTT. The chain combines TRBV5-1 with TRBJ2-2, with D possibly matching TRBD1 (6 bases). Germline CDR1 is SGHRS and CDR2 is YFSETQ. CDR3 size: 17 residues. V was clipped by 0 bases and J by 6 bases, with 18 bases between them.